Sequencing of this TCR beta chain was carried out in a study of shared clonotypes between healthy human individuals (dated by TCRdb to 2020 to 2021). About the study as a whole: The cohort comprised two women and three men aged 18 to 49 years. To increase sequencing depth and limit assay-specific biases, TCR repertoire library preparation and sequencing were carried out by different laboratories using diverse techniques. Leukapheresis yielded between about 0.9 and 9.5 billion PBMCs per donor. The study deeply sequenced blood TCR repertoires of five healthy adults to estimate repertoire size and the extent of clonotype sharing between individuals. For each donor, three plates each were used for CD4 naive and CD4 memory, two plates were used for CD8 naive, and one plate was used for CD8 memory. The paper as a whole reports these results and caveats: Rarefaction of sorted-subset datasets indicated incomplete sequencing despite the large sequencing depth. About 5% of naive CD4, 3.5% of naive CD8, roughly 2.4% of memory CD4, and roughly 0.4% of memory CD8 clonotypes were shared across a few donors. Because the study included a small number of donors, the genetic and exposure-history diversity represented was limited. Pairwise subsampling led to the expectation that sequencing depth would affect the degree of clonotype sharing among donors. Sampling was limited to blood, and TCR repertoires in tissue likely differ from TCR repertoires in blood. Larger estimated clonotype richness was generally found for naive subsets than for memory subsets. Higher generation probabilities were observed for clonotypes shared by all four sorted-subset donors than for non-shared clonotypes.

Of note for this clone: The antigen it binds to is not known. The input lacks base qualities; no much larger clone sits a single base away.

Using the deep immunoSEQ assay, TCR CDR3 regions were amplified from genomic DNA by multiplex PCR. For each cell subset, the extracted genomic DNA was distributed evenly across all wells of several immunoSEQ 96-well plates, and each plate served as one replicate. For sorted subsets, around 200 ng genomic DNA, equal to 30,000 or so T cell genomes, was loaded into each replicate PCR. The purified libraries were quantified using a Qubit 3.0 fluorometer, sized with a Bioanalyzer 2100, and then quantified again using the KAPA Library Quantification kit. Every immunoSEQ 96-well plate was sequenced on a separate single-read 150-cycle Illumina NextSeq 550 flow cell. Processing in the source paper ran as follows. Because the immunoSEQ output held only junctional sequences and lacked quality scores, the filtering could not match the filtering applied to full-length reads. To assign V/J genes and CDR3, sequences were annotated using PyIR, a Python wrapper for IgBLAST v1.9, with IMGT germline references. Reads with weak V/J assignments (E-value above 1e-6), missing CDR3, stop codons, out-of-frame junctions, or ambiguous translated residues were removed. V3J clonotypes were defined by identical inferred V gene, J gene, and CDR3 amino acid sequence. To compute the percentage overlap between repertoires, the number of shared unique clonotypes was divided by the size of the smaller repertoire. RTK rarefaction, the Chao1 estimator, and Recon v2.1 estimates of unobserved clonotypes were used to assess repertoire richness. Generation probabilities were computed with OLGA for all TCRbeta clonotypes obtained by the gDNA method from a few donors. Imported from immuneACCESS, the table was reduced by TCRdb to in-frame sequences with V and J called. These copies leave out some clones; in studies compared against another copy, an unresolved V gene accounts for under half, and the cause of the remainder is not known. The DNA was the basis for D and trimming; V, J and clone size are from that table. The sample table lists 2,500,000 or so clones, approximately 90% of them with a count of one. Of the sample, 0.14% is held by the ten largest clones.

Donors were healthy HIV-negative adults with no recently reported acute infections or vaccinations. Every donor was a Caucasian adult residing in Nashville, Tennessee, USA. CD4+ T cells were enriched through magnetic negative selection, after which naive cells were positively selected on CD45RA and the remaining negative fraction served as the memory subset. After blood collection by leukapheresis, PBMCs were isolated using Ficoll-Histopaque density gradient centrifugation and then cryopreserved in the vapor phase of liquid nitrogen. Analytical flow cytometry was used to check the purity and quantity of every magnetically sorted T cell population. Genomic DNA was isolated from every sorted fraction and measured by UV absorbance on a Nanodrop 2000c. The receptor was derived from a man between 18 and 35 years old in good health. Sequenced: naive CD4+ T cells sorted from blood. The label giving this sample's cell subset or site can be read as: CD45RA+ positively selected.

The bases read TGCGCCAGCAGCGAGGGTAACACCGGGGAGCTGTTTTTT. Protein translation: CASSEGNTGELFF. Recombination linked TRBV5-1 to TRBJ2-2; the D gene is possibly TRBD2, with 5 bases matching. Between the V and J ends, shortened by 4 bases and 2 bases respectively, the junction contains 6 bases. The germline V gene supplies CDR1 SGHRS and CDR2 YFSETQ. Measured from the cysteine to the phenylalanine, the CDR3 is 13 residues long. The entry retains the CDR3 DNA only, 39 bases that are in frame from base 1.